A selection of T cell receptor beta chains follows, all from one sample in a study of Ad26.COV2.S vaccination and SARS-CoV-2 variants. This table comes from immunoSEQ multiplex PCR, and its TCRdb copy is limited to in-frame clones, with some not included. Among roughly 380,000 clones listed, 88% were seen once. The specimen was peripheral blood, collected in a trial of Ad26.COV2.S vaccine versus placebo. These receptors were obtained from a person aged 18 to 65 who received the Ad26.COV2.S COVID-19 vaccine or a placebo. CDR3s include the opening cysteine and the closing phenylalanine or tryptophan. The D gene is left open where the match is weak. Expanded clones are given a class, and other clones once, few, many or no size at all.

TRBV5-1	-	TRBJ1-1	TRBD1	TGCGCCAGCGGATACAGGGGATCGGACACTGAAGCTTTCTTT	CASGYRGSDTEAFF
TRBV7-2	-	TRBJ2-7	TRBD1	TGTGCCAGCAGCTTAGGCCCGGACAGGGTGGTCTCCGAGCAGTACTTC	CASSLGPDRVVSEQYF
TRBV5-8	once	TRBJ1-6	-	TGTGCCAGCAGCTCGGGGGTTATCTCCTATAATTCACCCCTCCACTTT	CASSSGVISYNSPLHF
TRBV27	-	TRBJ2-1	TRBD2	TGTGCCAGCAGTTCAACCGGGGGGACCTACAATGAGCAGTTCTTC	CASSSTGGTYNEQFF
TRBV28	few	TRBJ2-4	TRBD2	TGTGCCAGCAGTCCCGGGGGAGGGGCGGGAAACATTCAGTACTTC	CASSPGGGAGNIQYF
TRBV3-1/TRBV3-2	-	TRBJ1-5	-	TGTGCCAGCAGCCAGACAAGGCAGTTGCCCCAGCATTTT	CASSQTRQLPQHF
TRBV5-1	few	TRBJ2-7	-	TGCGCCAGCAGCTTGGTGGGGCCCACTGGGTACGAGCAGTACTTC	CASSLVGPTGYEQYF
TRBV14	-	TRBJ1-3	-	TGTGCCAGCAGCCAAGTTGCAGGGCCGAGCTCTGGAAACACCATATATTTT	CASSQVAGPSSGNTIYF
TRBV7-9	-	TRBJ2-1	-	TGTGCCAGCAGCCAGATATCCCCTGAGCAGTTCTTC	CASSQISPEQFF
TRBV30	-	TRBJ2-7	-	TGTGCCTGGAGGGGGGGTGGCGAGCAGTACTTC	CAWRGGGEQYF
TRBV4-1	-	TRBJ2-2	TRBD1	TGCGCCAGCAGCCAAGAAAGATTGAGGACAGGGACGGTCACCGGGGAGCTGTTTTTT	CASSQERLRTGTVTGELFF
TRBV19	-	TRBJ1-4	-	TGTGCCAGTAGTGCGAGACAGGCGGAGGTCGAAAAACTGTTTTTT	CASSARQAEVEKLFF
TRBV19	-	TRBJ1-6	-	TGTGCCAGTAGTATAGATCACAGGCGCAATTCACCCCTCCACTTT	CASSIDHRRNSPLHF
TRBV5-1	-	TRBJ1-1	-	TGCGCCAGCAGCTTGGTTTTTGGGGGGAACACTGAAGCTTTCTTT	CASSLVFGGNTEAFF
TRBV4-3	-	TRBJ2-7	-	TGCGCCAGCAGCCAAGATAGGAGGGGGCTAGGATACGAGCAGTACTTC	CASSQDRRGLGYEQYF
TRBV28	-	TRBJ2-2	TRBD1	TGTGCCAGCAACCCAGGACAGGGGGCCAACACCGGGGAGCTGTTTTTT	CASNPGQGANTGELFF
TRBV2	-	TRBJ2-6	-	TGTGCCAGCAGTGTTTCAGGGCCTGGGGCCAACGTCCTGACTTTC	CASSVSGPGANVLTF
TRBV28	-	TRBJ2-3	-	TGTGCCAGCAGTATCCCGCCCGAGATCACAGATACGCAGTATTTT	CASSIPPEITDTQYF
TRBV5-1	-	TRBJ2-1	-	TGCGCCAGCAGCTTGGCGGTTTCGGATGAGCAGTTCTTC	CASSLAVSDEQFF
TRBV6-1	once	TRBJ1-2	-	TGTGCCAGCAGTGATGGAGCTAACTATGGCTACACCTTC	CASSDGANYGYTF
TRBV19	-	TRBJ2-7	-	TGTGCCAGTAGTATAGATCTATGGGGATCCTACGAGCAGTACTTC	CASSIDLWGSYEQYF
TRBV7-9	-	TRBJ1-2	-	TGTGCCAGCAGCTTACCTCCAAACTATGGCTACACCTTC	CASSLPPNYGYTF
TRBV6-2/TRBV6-3	few	TRBJ2-1	-	TGTGCCAGCAGTATGACAGGCATAGCGTACAATGAGCAGTTCTTC	CASSMTGIAYNEQFF
TRBV11-2	-	TRBJ2-3	TRBD2	TGTGCCAGCACCAGGAGCGGGGGGGCAGATACGCAGTATTTT	CASTRSGGADTQYF
TRBV5-5	many	TRBJ1-1	-	TGTGCCAGCAGCGAGACACGGAACACTGAAGCTTTCTTT	CASSETRNTEAFF
TRBV7-3	-	TRBJ2-7	-	TGTGCCAGCAGCTTAATGCACGGTTACTACGAGCAGTACTTC	CASSLMHGYYEQYF
TRBV7-2	once	TRBJ2-3	TRBD2	TGTGCCAGCAGCTTACTGTCTAGCGGGGGTTCAACAGATACGCAGTATTTT	CASSLLSSGGSTDTQYF
TRBV6-5	-	TRBJ2-3	TRBD2	TGTGCCAGCAGATACTCTAGCGGGGGGGGCACAGATACGCAGTATTTT	CASRYSSGGGTDTQYF
TRBV28	-	TRBJ2-5	-	TGTGCCAGCAGTCCCCTGGGTTCCGGCCAAGAGACCCAGTACTTC	CASSPLGSGQETQYF
TRBV29-1	-	TRBJ2-2	-	TGCAGCGTCCCAGGGCTCTCGAACACCGGGGAGCTGTTTTTT	CSVPGLSNTGELFF
TRBV5-8	-	TRBJ1-6	-	TGTGCCAGCAGCTTGGGACAGTTAATTGCCCTCCACTTT	CASSLGQLIALHF
TRBV7-8	once	TRBJ1-2	-	TGTGCCAGCAGCCCCAGGACAGCGAAAAACACCTTC	CASSPRTAKNTF
TRBV6-5	-	TRBJ2-2	-	TGTGCCAGCAGTTACTGGCGGACGAACACCGGGGAGCTGTTTTTT	CASSYWRTNTGELFF
TRBV7-9	-	TRBJ1-4	-	TGTGCCAGCAGCTTAGTTGGCACGGCTAATGAAAAACTGTTTTTT	CASSLVGTANEKLFF
TRBV30	-	TRBJ2-2	-	TGTGCCTGGAATCAACGTCGGCGGGAGCTGTTTTTT	CAWNQRRRELFF
TRBV5-4	-	TRBJ1-1	TRBD1	TGTGCCAGCAGCCCCGCCACAGGGGGCAGGTTCGCTGAAGCTTTCTTT	CASSPATGGRFAEAFF
TRBV28	-	TRBJ1-3	-	TGTGCCAGCAGTTTTCGCCCTTTAGGAGGAAACACCATATATTTT	CASSFRPLGGNTIYF
TRBV29-1	-	TRBJ1-2	TRBD1	TGCAGCGGCCGAGACAGGGAGGACTATGGCTACACCTTC	CSGRDREDYGYTF
TRBV10-3	-	TRBJ1-6	-	TGTGCCATCAGTGAAGAGGGAAGAAATTCACCCCTCCACTTT	CAISEEGRNSPLHF
TRBV6-4	-	TRBJ1-5	-	TGTGCCAGCAGTGAGGGGGCGCATCAGCCCCAGCATTTT	CASSEGAHQPQHF
TRBV3-1/TRBV3-2	-	TRBJ1-2	TRBD1	TGTGCCAGCAGCCCACGAGGGACAGGTTTGGACGGCTACACCTTC	CASSPRGTGLDGYTF
TRBV18	once	TRBJ2-2	-	TGTGCCAGCTCACCACGGGCAGAATCGAACACCGGGGAGCTGTTTTTT	CASSPRAESNTGELFF
TRBV2	-	TRBJ2-2	TRBD1	TGTGCCAGCAGTGAAGAGTCCCAGGGGGCCGGGGAGCTGTTTTTT	CASSEESQGAGELFF
TRBV30	-	TRBJ2-1	-	TGTGCCTGGAGTGTACTCGGCAATGAGCAGTTCTTC	CAWSVLGNEQFF
TRBV3-1/TRBV3-2	-	TRBJ2-7	TRBD2	TGTGCCAGCAGCTCAGGACTAGCGGGGACCTACGAGCAGTACTTC	CASSSGLAGTYEQYF
TRBV6-5	-	TRBJ2-1	-	TGTGCCAGCAGACCGACAGGTCGGGCTTACAATGAGCAGTTCTTC	CASRPTGRAYNEQFF
TRBV28	-	TRBJ1-5	-	TGTGCCAGCAGGCTCCGGAGGGAACGTTCCCAGCATTTT	CASRLRRERSQHF
TRBV15	-	TRBJ2-3	-	TGTGCCACCAGCAGAGTAAAACATACGCAGTATTTT	CATSRVKHTQYF
TRBV4-3	-	TRBJ1-5	-	TGCGCCAGCAGCCTAGACCTGGGGCAGCCCCAGCATTTT	CASSLDLGQPQHF
TRBV6-2/TRBV6-3	once	TRBJ1-6	-	TGTGCCAGCAGCCGTAGGACGGGTACAAGCTCCTATAATTCACCCCTCCACTTT	CASSRRTGTSSYNSPLHF
TRBV18	-	TRBJ2-3	-	TGTGCCAGCTCACCAGGACTACCCGAAATGGGTACGCAGTATTTT	CASSPGLPEMGTQYF
TRBV12-3/TRBV12-4	-	TRBJ2-4	-	TGTGCCAGCAGTTTCCCGACAGCGAACATTCAGTACTTC	CASSFPTANIQYF
TRBV10-2	-	TRBJ2-7	TRBD2	TGCGCCAGCAGCGGACTAGCGGGGAAATACGAGCAGTACTTC	CASSGLAGKYEQYF
TRBV6-1	-	TRBJ2-1	TRBD1	TGTGCCAGCAGTGAATTGACAGGGTCCTACAATGAGCAGTTCTTC	CASSELTGSYNEQFF
TRBV5-4	-	TRBJ1-4	-	TGTGCCACAAAGGGGGGCGATAAGGTTCGAGAAAAACTGTTTTTT	CATKGGDKVREKLFF